This entry lists 27 T cell receptor beta chains sequenced from one sample in a study of shared clonotypes between healthy human individuals (TCRdb year 2020). The library was built by means of the immunoSEQ multiplex PCR assay. This immuneACCESS table, as held by TCRdb, lists in-frame sequences with V and J called but not all clones. Of the missing ones, under half trace to an unresolved V gene in checked studies; the others have no known cause. The sample data list millions of clones, and around 90% of these were observed just once. Over 0.12% of the sample goes to the ten largest clones. The sequencing input was naive CD4+ T cells sorted from blood. The sample's cell subset or site, from its label and the paper: CD45RA+ positively selected. The source of these receptors is a man younger than 35 in good health.

Comment on this clone: Distinct nucleotide sequences in the sample also encode this CDR3. The chain links TRBV7-9 to TRBJ2-3; the D gene is possibly TRBD2 (5 bases). The CDR3 is made up of 14 amino acids. With 5 bases removed from V and 0 bases from J, the gap between germline ends came to 9 bases. Germline CDR1 is SEHNR and CDR2 is FQNEAQ (reference sequence). CDR3 in DNA: TGTGCCAGCAGCCCTACGGGGAGCACAGATACGCAGTATTTT. Amino acids: CASSPTGSTDTQYF.

The chain couples TRBV5-1 to TRBJ2-7; D is perhaps TRBD2 (5 bases). The CDR3 is 15 amino acids. Per germline, CDR1 SGHRS and CDR2 YFSETQ. Trimming cost V 0 bases and J 5 bases, with 15 bases left between them. The CDR3 region is CASSLAGVRTDEQYF. The CDR3 bases are TGCGCCAGCAGCTTGGCCGGGGTACGGACGGACGAGCAGTACTTC.

V usage is TRBV5-1 and J usage is TRBJ1-1; 9 positions match TRBD1. This CDR3 is built from 16 residues. Trimming removed 3 bases from V and 1 base from J; junction bases left unmatched: 7. Germline values: CDR1 SGHRS, CDR2 YFSETQ. The CDR3 spells CASSSRTGAWNTEAFF. CDR3 DNA: TGCGCCAGCAGCTCGAGGACAGGGGCTTGGAACACTGAAGCTTTCTTT.

A word on this clone: Other nucleotide sequences from this sample produce the same CDR3. This sequence joins TRBV5-1 and TRBJ2-1; 7 bases align to TRBD1. The V gene end was trimmed by 3 bases and the J gene end by 5 bases; junction bases not matched to a gene: 5. There are 14 residues in the CDR3. Germline values: CDR1 SGHRS, CDR2 YFSETQ. The CDR3 loop is CASSSGQPNNEQFF. The CDR3 region has the DNA TGCGCCAGCAGCTCGGGACAGCCTAACAATGAGCAGTTCTTC. Full variable domain (remainder filled in from reference TRBV5-1 and TRBJ2-1): KAGVTQTPRYLIKTRGQQVTLSCSPISGHRSVSWYQQTPGQGLQFLFEYFSETQRNKGNFPGRFSGRQFSNSRSEMNVSTLELGDSALYLCASSSGQPNNEQFFGPGTRLTVL.

The rearrangement joins TRBV30 to TRBJ1-2; D perhaps matches TRBD1 (5 bases). CDR1 and CDR2 (germline): GTSNPN, SVGIG (reference sequence). The CDR3 spans 16 residues. Trimming stripped 4 bases from V and 4 bases from J, with 22 bases between. The CDR3 loop is CAWTTWGTGGGYGYTF. The CDR3 bases are TGTGCCTGGACCACTTGGGGGACGGGAGGCGGCTATGGCTACACCTTC.

Of note for this clone: The limits of the CDR3 on the DNA are not certain, so only TCRdb's listed CDR3 is given. The J gene is TRBJ1-5, the V gene TRBV2. Germline V gene data show CDR1 as SNHLY and CDR2 as FYNNEI. The CDR3 length is 13 residues, termini included. The CDR3 loop is CASSTSSGQPQHF.

This chain connects TRBV2 to TRBJ2-2; D may correspond to TRBD1 or TRBD2 (5 bases each). Germline V lookup: CDR1 SNHLY, CDR2 FYNNEI. Deletions cut 4 bases from V and 8 bases from J, with 17 bases between. The CDR3 spans 15 residues. The CDR3 region is CASSGYRGVKGELFF. In nucleotides, the CDR3 is TGTGCCAGCAGTGGGTACCGGGGCGTGAAAGGGGAGCTGTTTTTT.

The chain links TRBV10-3 to TRBJ1-1; 7 bases are shared with TRBD1. The germline V gene has CDR1 ENHRY and CDR2 SYGVKD. The CDR3 covers 14 residues. The junction had 3 bases not matched to a gene; V was cut back by 4 bases and J by 1 base. CDR3 sequence (DNA): TGTGCCATCAGTGCTCAGGGGGGGAACACTGAAGCTTTCTTT. Translating gives CAISAQGGNTEAFF.

The chain has TRBV4-2 and TRBJ2-1; the D gene is possibly TRBD1 (6 bases). The CDR3 is made up of 16 amino acids. V was clipped by 0 bases and J by 7 bases, with 16 bases between them. Germline loops: CDR1 LGHNA, CDR2 YNFKEQ. The CDR3 spells CASSQELGQGWNEQFF. The CDR3 bases are TGTGCCAGCAGCCAAGAGCTGGGGCAGGGGTGGAATGAGCAGTTCTTC.

The chain uses TRBV5-4 and TRBJ2-1; the match to TRBD2 covers 8 bases. In germline, CDR1 is SGHNT, CDR2 YYREEE (reference sequence). V lost 0 bases, J lost 8 bases, and 10 bases stayed unmatched. CDR3 length: 16 residues. The CDR3 reads CASSLANPGGGYEQFF. CDR3 nucleotides: TGTGCCAGCAGCTTGGCCAATCCCGGGGGGGGCTATGAGCAGTTCTTC. The full variable domain, its missing parts supplied by reference TRBV5-4 and TRBJ2-1, is ETGVTQSPTHLIKTRGQQVTLRCSSQSGHNTVSWYQQALGQGPQFIFQYYREEENGRGNFPPRFSGLQFPNYSSELNVNALELDDSALYLCASSLANPGGGYEQFFGPGTRLTVL.

In its sample, this clone was seen once. The chain employs TRBV29-1 and TRBJ1-2; no firm D call. Trimming stripped 1 base from V and 4 bases from J, with 4 bases between. Germline CDR1 reads SQVTM; CDR2 reads ANQGSEA. The CDR3 length is 11 residues. The CDR3 region has the DNA TGCAGCGTTGAAGGTCCCTATGGCTACACCTTC. This codes for CSVEGPYGYTF.

The rearrangement uses TRBV4-1 and TRBJ2-3; D not resolved. Trimming stripped 1 base from V and 5 bases from J, with 10 bases between. This CDR3 comprises 14 residues. Germline V lookup: CDR1 MGHRA, CDR2 YSYEKL. The CDR3 coding sequence is TGCGCCAGCAGCCAAGGGGCAGGTAGAGATACGCAGTATTTT. Translation gives CASSQGAGRDTQYF.

This chain uses TRBV6-5 with TRBJ2-4; D assignment may be TRBD1 or TRBD2 (5 bases each). The CDR3 has 15 amino acids. CDR1 MNHEY and CDR2 SVGAGI come from the germline V gene. V was trimmed by 5 bases and J by 3 bases, leaving 14 bases between them. The CDR3 DNA is TGTGCCAGCAGTCGGGGCCGGACGGGCAAAAACATTCAGTACTTC. It encodes CASSRGRTGKNIQYF.

The chain's CDR3 is CASSGFFPDTQYF. The CDR3 bases are TGTGCCAGCAGTGGGTTTTTTCCTGATACGCAGTATTTT. V is TRBV25-1 and J is TRBJ2-3; D remains unclear. Germline V gene sequence: CDR1 MGHDK, CDR2 SYGVNS. The ends were cut back, 4 bases at V and 6 bases at J, with 11 bases in the middle. The CDR3 contains 13 residues.

The gene calls are TRBV5-4 and TRBJ1-2, with TRBD1 identical over 9 bases. Germline V gene sequence: CDR1 SGHNT, CDR2 YYREEE (reference sequence). J lost 7 bases, V lost 3 bases, and 7 bases had no gene match. This CDR3 is built from 14 residues. The chain's CDR3 is CASSWDREARGYTF. In DNA, the CDR3 is TGTGCCAGCAGCTGGGACAGGGAAGCTCGTGGCTACACCTTC. Using reference TRBV5-4 and TRBJ1-2 for the parts outside the CDR3, the full variable domain is ETGVTQSPTHLIKTRGQQVTLRCSSQSGHNTVSWYQQALGQGPQFIFQYYREEENGRGNFPPRFSGLQFPNYSSELNVNALELDDSALYLCASSWDREARGYTFGSGTRLTVV.

V usage is TRBV5-4 and J usage is TRBJ2-5; D is perhaps TRBD2 (5 bases). The CDR3 is 15 amino acids. The germline gives CDR1 SGHNT, CDR2 YYREEE (reference sequence). Deletions cut 0 bases from V and 2 bases from J, with 11 bases between. DNA of the CDR3: TGTGCCAGCAGCTTGGCTGCGGGCCGACAAGAGACCCAGTACTTC. The encoded protein is CASSLAAGRQETQYF.

The chain is built from TRBV21-1 and TRBJ2-7. TRBV21-1 is a known pseudogene. CDR3 length: 15 amino acids. The CDR3 DNA follows: TGTGCCAGCCCTCGAAATTTAAACCCGACCTACGAGCAGTACTTC. Its protein is CASPRNLNPTYEQYF.

Note on this clone: Other nucleotide sequences from this sample produce the same CDR3. V gene TRBV5-8 combines with J gene TRBJ1-2; D is undetermined. This CDR3 comprises 12 residues. Germline assignment: CDR1 SGHTS and CDR2 YDEGEE. Trimming cost V 2 bases and J 5 bases, with 7 bases left between them. The CDR3 spells CASSLDGYGYTF. The CDR3 DNA reads TGTGCCAGCAGCTTAGACGGATATGGCTACACCTTC.

A word on this clone: Other DNA sequences within the sample encode an identical CDR3. This rearrangement joins TRBV30 to TRBJ2-1, with no clear D. The germline CDR1 and CDR2 sequences are GTSNPN and SVGIG (reference sequence). The CDR3 covers 13 residues. V was shortened by 5 bases and J by 0 bases, with 8 bases between the two germline ends. CDR3 amino acids: CAWRPSSYNEQFF. Written as DNA, the CDR3 is TGTGCCTGGCGTCCCAGCTCCTACAATGAGCAGTTCTTC.

As for this clone: Other DNA sequences in this sample translate to the same CDR3. This chain links TRBV7-2 with TRBJ1-4; 8 positions match TRBD1. V lost 5 bases, J lost 6 bases, and 5 bases stayed unmatched. This CDR3 is built from 14 residues. The V gene's germline CDR1 is SGHTA and CDR2 FQGNSA. The CDR3, as DNA: TGTGCCAGCAGCCCTGACAGGGGAGATGAAAAACTGTTTTTT. Translation gives CASSPDRGDEKLFF.

This chain links TRBV28 with TRBJ1-5; 9 positions agree with TRBD1. CDR3 size: 16 residues. The ends lost 2 bases at V and 7 bases at J; junction bases unmatched: 9. Germline lookup yields CDR1 MDHEN and CDR2 SYDVKM. The CDR3 region is CASSLPPGTGTQPQHF. The CDR3 DNA reads TGTGCCAGCAGTTTACCCCCCGGGACAGGGACGCAGCCCCAGCATTTT.

The rearrangement links TRBV5-4 to TRBJ1-2, with D hard to call. With 6 bases removed from V and 1 base from J, the gap between germline ends came to 7 bases. There are 12 residues in the CDR3. CDR1 and CDR2 from the germline V gene are SGHNT and YYREEE (reference sequence). This CDR3 is CASTRDNYGYTF. The CDR3 DNA reads TGTGCCAGCACGCGGGATAACTATGGCTACACCTTC.

The chain carries TRBV11-2 and TRBJ2-7; TRBD1 matches at 11 bases. This CDR3 contains 15 residues. Germline CDR1 is SGHAT and CDR2 is FQNNGV. V gave up 0 bases and J gave up 6 bases; unmatched junction bases: 4. The CDR3 loop reads CASSLDSGTGGEQYF. CDR3 in DNA: TGTGCCAGCAGCTTAGATAGCGGGACAGGGGGCGAGCAGTACTTC.

This chain joins TRBV5-1 and TRBJ1-4, with D hard to call. V was shortened by 1 base and J by 0 bases, with 7 bases between the two germline ends. The CDR3 contains 15 residues. Germline V gene data show CDR1 as SGHRS and CDR2 as YFSETQ. The CDR3 protein is CASSLSDATNEKLFF. The CDR3 DNA follows: TGCGCCAGCAGCTTGTCGGACGCAACTAATGAAAAACTGTTTTTT. The whole variable domain, filled in from reference TRBV5-1 and TRBJ1-4, reads KAGVTQTPRYLIKTRGQQVTLSCSPISGHRSVSWYQQTPGQGLQFLFEYFSETQRNKGNFPGRFSGRQFSNSRSEMNVSTLELGDSALYLCASSLSDATNEKLFFGSGTQLSVL.

Only one count was recorded for this clone. The rearrangement uses TRBV18 and TRBJ2-5, with 8 bases identical to TRBD1. Trimming cost V 3 bases and J 5 bases; bases outside gene matches: 8. The CDR3 totals 15 residues. In germline, CDR1 is KGHSH, CDR2 LQKENI. This CDR3 is CASSPNRQGTETQYF. The CDR3 region has the DNA TGTGCCAGCTCACCTAACCGACAGGGGACGGAGACCCAGTACTTC.

V and J are TRBV30 and TRBJ2-3; TRBD1 might be the D (6 bases). Trimming cost V 0 bases and J 0 bases, with 13 bases left between them. CDR3 length: 16 amino acids. From germline, CDR1 is GTSNPN and CDR2 SVGIG (reference sequence). The DNA of the CDR3 is TGTGCCTGGAGTGTACTCGACAGGCTTAGCACAGATACGCAGTATTTT. This gives the protein CAWSVLDRLSTDTQYF.

This chain joins TRBV4-1 and TRBJ1-6; 9 positions agree with TRBD1. The V gene end was trimmed by 4 bases and the J gene end by 8 bases; junction bases not matched to a gene: 6. CDR1 and CDR2 (germline): MGHRA, YSYEKL. The CDR3 sequence is 15 residues long. This CDR3 reads CASSRRTGADSPLHF. CDR3 sequence (DNA): TGCGCCAGCAGCCGCCGGACAGGGGCGGATTCACCCCTCCACTTT.